This T cell receptor beta chain appears in the sequencing data of a study of T cell responses to AZD1222 COVID-19 vaccine. Study results and caveats: Only 5 to 7 AZD1222 recipients were seropositive at baseline. Unmutated variant regions reportedly attract nearly half of all spike-specific TCRs. Donor demographics were predominantly white British with a female majority; clonal diversity may be underestimated.

On this clone: Its antigen is not known.

The CDR3 runs to 17 residues. From germline, CDR1 is SGHRS and CDR2 YFSETQ. V was clipped by 0 bases and J by 5 bases; unmatched bases: 11. Method: immunoSEQ multiplex PCR; TCRdb's copy keeps in-frame clones and lacks some. There are roughly 180,000 clones in the sample; around 90% occur only once, and around 1.9% lies in the top ten. The specimen was peripheral blood, collected 28 days after the second AZD1222 dose. The rearrangement uses TRBV5-1 and TRBJ2-1; 7 nucleotides line up with TRBD1. This clonotype was sampled from an adult who received the AZD1222 COVID-19 vaccine. The CDR3 DNA reads as TGCGCCAGCAGCTTGGCCCAGGACAGGATTACTAACAATGAGCAGTTCTTC. Translated: CASSLAQDRITNNEQFF. Drawing the rest from reference TRBV5-1 and TRBJ2-1, the complete variable domain is KAGVTQTPRYLIKTRGQQVTLSCSPISGHRSVSWYQQTPGQGLQFLFEYFSETQRNKGNFPGRFSGRQFSNSRSEMNVSTLELGDSALYLCASSLAQDRITNNEQFFGPGTRLTVL.